This TCR beta chain was sequenced for a study of T cells in Graves' hyperthyroidism and ophthalmopathy. As to this clonotype: Its target is not known.

Findings and limits, study-wide: Most expanded thyroid clonotypes above 0.001 recurred in blood. Ophthalmopathy could be told apart from stable hyperthyroidism with a 13 V-J model. Before onset, by a median of about six months, the model predicted ophthalmopathy.

It was RNA transcripts that yielded the amplified TCR beta CDR3 regions. Carried out on the TCR CDR3, a first-round RT-PCR used the HTBI primer set. TCRdb re-called the multiplex PCR reads with MiXCR, one entry per CDR3 protein. This table has approximately 600,000 distinct CDR3 sequences, less than 25% appearing once. The CDR3 contains 14 residues. The V and J ends lost 8 bases and 8 bases respectively, with 18 bases between them. CDR1 and CDR2 (germline): SGHTA, FQGNSA. Material: blood. The gene calls are TRBV7-2 and TRBJ1-4, with D possibly matching TRBD1 (5 bases). The sequence was collected from a man aged 25 to 40 with Graves' ophthalmopathy. Here the CDR3 DNA reads TGTGCCAGCCGAGCCCTAGGGGACGGCGAAAAACTGTTTTTT. Encoded protein: CASRALGDGEKLFF.